This is a list of T cell receptor beta chains from one sample in a study of blood T cell repertoires in COVID-19. Clones were sequenced by immunoSEQ multiplex PCR, and TCRdb holds only the in-frame ones, with some missing. The repertoire holds some 320,000 clones, almost 85% seen once, with about 7% in the top ten. Material: peripheral blood. Every receptor here comes from a human donor in a cohort sampled during active COVID-19. Both conserved end residues are part of each CDR3. The order of the fields is clone size, J gene, V gene, D gene, CDR3 DNA, CDR3 protein. D genes are given only for firm matches. Rows give clone size only sometimes, using once, few, many, or a class for an expanded clone.

. | TRBJ1-3 | TRBV5-4 | . | TGTGCCAGCAGCAGGCAGGGGCTACGCTCTGGAAACACCATATATTTT | CASSRQGLRSGNTIYF
. | TRBJ1-6 | TRBV7-3 | . | TGTGCCAGCAGCTTAAAAGGTGGGACTATCGGTTCACCCCTCCACTTT | CASSLKGGTIGSPLHF
. | TRBJ2-4 | TRBV2 | . | TGTGCCAGCAGTTCGTACGAGGCGGCTGGGGCCAAAAACATTCAGTACTTC | CASSSYEAAGAKNIQYF
. | TRBJ2-4 | TRBV24-1 | TRBD1 | TGTGCCACCGGCCCGGGACAGGACAATGACATTCAGTACTTC | CATGPGQDNDIQYF
. | TRBJ1-6 | TRBV27 | TRBD1 | TGTGCCAGCAGTAACCCACGGACAGGCTATAATTCACCCCTCCACTTT | CASSNPRTGYNSPLHF
. | TRBJ2-4 | TRBV5-4 | . | TGTGCCAGCAGCTTGGATCAGGGCAGCAAAAACATTCAGTACTTC | CASSLDQGSKNIQYF
. | TRBJ2-7 | TRBV10-3 | TRBD1 | TGTGCCATCAGTGAGGGACAGGGTGAAGGGTACGAGCAGTACTTC | CAISEGQGEGYEQYF
. | TRBJ1-6 | TRBV5-1 | TRBD1 | TGCGCCAGCAGCCTGACAGGGGGCAATAATTCACCCCTCCACTTT | CASSLTGGNNSPLHF
. | TRBJ2-3 | TRBV30 | . | TGTGCCTGGAGTCCAGGGTACACAGATACGCAGTATTTT | CAWSPGYTDTQYF
. | TRBJ1-5 | TRBV30 | TRBD1 | TGTGCCTGGAGTGGACAGGGGGATCAGCCCCAGCATTTT | CAWSGQGDQPQHF
once | TRBJ2-1 | TRBV19 | TRBD1 | TGTGCCAGTAGTATACGGGGGCCGGGACAGGGCGATGAGCAGTTCTTC | CASSIRGPGQGDEQFF
few | TRBJ1-1 | TRBV5-1 | . | TGCGCCAGCAGCTTGGGGGGCGAGAACACTGAAGCTTTCTTT | CASSLGGENTEAFF
. | TRBJ1-4 | TRBV5-1 | . | TGCGCCAGCAGCGAGACAGCCGGAAATGAAAAACTGTTTTTT | CASSETAGNEKLFF
. | TRBJ1-2 | TRBV5-1 | . | TGCGCCAGCAGCTTGGGAGGAGAGGCCTATGGCTACACCTTC | CASSLGGEAYGYTF
. | TRBJ1-5 | TRBV27 | . | TGTGCCAGCAGTTTATCAGGACAGCGCAATCAGCCCCAGCATTTT | CASSLSGQRNQPQHF
. | TRBJ2-3 | TRBV6-5 | TRBD2 | TGTGCCAGCAATGGCGGGGGGGCGACAGATACGCAGTATTTT | CASNGGGATDTQYF
. | TRBJ2-1 | TRBV4-2 | TRBD2 | TGTGCCAGCAGCCAGGGAATGGGACTAGCGAGCGATGAGCAGTTCTTC | CASSQGMGLASDEQFF
. | TRBJ2-3 | TRBV3-1/TRBV3-2 | . | TGTGCCAGCAGCCAAGGTGTAGCCGGCACAGATACGCAGTATTTT | CASSQGVAGTDTQYF
. | TRBJ1-5 | TRBV27 | TRBD1 | TGTGCCAGCAGTTTATTAACCCCCGGGACAGGGTTTACCAATCAGCCCCAGCATTTT | CASSLLTPGTGFTNQPQHF
. | TRBJ1-2 | TRBV14 | TRBD1 | TGTGCCAGCAGTCAAATCCTAGGGGGCGGAGGCTATGGCTACACCTTC | CASSQILGGGGYGYTF
. | TRBJ1-4 | TRBV12-5 | . | TGTGCTAGTGGTTTGGTATTCGGGAATACTAATGAAAAACTGTTTTTT | CASGLVFGNTNEKLFF
few | TRBJ2-7 | TRBV30 | TRBD2 | TGTGCCTGGAGGGCAGCGGGGCGGCTTGTTTACGAGCAGTACTTC | CAWRAAGRLVYEQYF
once | TRBJ2-1 | TRBV29-1 | TRBD1 | TGCAGCGTACACGGGACAGTGTCCTACAATGAGCAGTTCTTC | CSVHGTVSYNEQFF
few | TRBJ1-1 | TRBV11-2 | . | TGTGCCAGCAGCTTAGAGGTGGGCCGGAACACTGAAGCTTTCTTT | CASSLEVGRNTEAFF
. | TRBJ2-7 | TRBV5-1 | TRBD1 | TGCGCCAGCAGCCTCAGACAGGGTTCTAACTACGAGCAGTACTTC | CASSLRQGSNYEQYF